This T cell receptor beta chain was documented in a study of identical twins. The V segment lost 5 bases and the J segment 4 bases; nucleotides outside the gene matches: 10. From germline, CDR1 is SGHTA and CDR2 FQGNSA. The CDR3 consists of 16 residues. This clonotype was counted only a few times. From the 5' RACE reads, TCRdb called clonotypes with MiXCR, one entry per CDR3 protein. Counted here are fewer than 550,000 distinct CDR3 sequences, more than 13% occurring once; the ten biggest clones make up 0.98%. The sample also formed part of further work on yellow fever vaccine responses in identical twins.

The chain links TRBV7-2 to TRBJ2-5, with 10 bases lining up with TRBD1. The sample consisted of CD4+ T cells sorted from blood. This TCR came from a woman under 30 in good health. In nucleotides, the CDR3 is TGTGCCAGCAGCCGAAAGGCTCGGGACAGGGGAGAGACCCAGTACTTC. This encodes CASSRKARDRGETQYF. The variable domain in full, with the rest retrieved from reference TRBV7-2 and TRBJ2-5, is GAGVSQSPSNKVTEKGKDVELRCDPISGHTALYWYRQSLGQGLEFLIYFQGNSAPDKSGLPSDRFSAERTGGSVSTLTIQRTQQEDSAVYLCASSRKARDRGETQYFGPGTRLLVL.